Given below is one TCR beta chain in context. Its target is unknown. This sample was taken from a study of beta chain features in type 1 diabetes. Study results and caveats: Moderate but significant shortening of TCRB CDR3s was recorded in all four CD4+ subsets from Type 1 diabetes patients. Here, the possible influence of HLA type (on TCRB rearrangement) remained unresolved. Naive, central memory and Treg TCRB repertoires appeared more alike in patients than in healthy donors. Over-representation of high TCR-expressing cells was a possible consequence of cDNA sequencing.

Expressed TCRB transcripts were sequenced, since all the RNA that had been isolated was reverse transcribed. Assay: immunoSEQ multiplex PCR; the TCRdb copy retains only in-frame clones and omits some. Here the sample spans under 850,000 clones, 13% being singletons. Losses at the gene ends were 2 bases for V and 1 base for J; bases not matched to a gene: 1. The CDR3 has 13 amino acids. Germline-derived CDR1 and CDR2 are GTSNPN and SVGIG (reference sequence). Every participating donor gave one draw, a heparinised blood sample averaging roughly 0.12 L. The chain uses TRBV30 and TRBJ1-1; 7 bases line up with TRBD1. The sequencing input was naive CD4+ T cells from blood. The origin of this receptor is a man between 18 and 35 years old with type 1 diabetes. The CDR3 sequence is CAWSWDRNTEAFF. In DNA, the CDR3 is TGTGCCTGGAGTTGGGACAGGAACACTGAAGCTTTCTTT.